One and the same sample provided the 22 T cell receptor beta chains below, sequenced in a study of molecular identifiers for immune sequencing clone quantification (dated by TCRdb to 2016 to 2018). Receptor amplification or capture employed PCR. The sequencer was a NextSeq 500. The public reads were run again by TCRdb, first through fastp at Q25 and then through MiXCR, and only productive beta chains were kept. Every entry covers one CDR3 protein and lists the most common genes and DNA from its rows. Counted in this sample were 460,000 or so distinct CDR3 sequences; about a quarter of them appeared once. Over 0.6% of the sample lies in the top ten. Sequenced sample: naive CD8+ T cells from blood, with Jurkat cell RNA spiked in. Explained via the paper, the cell subset or site label denotes: FACS-sorted CD8+CD4-CCR7+CD45RA+ naive T cells. Receptor source: a human donor in good health. Some libraries in this study had Jurkat cell RNA spiked in.

This clonotype was observed many times. The V and J genes are TRBV7-6 and TRBJ2-7; no firm D call. With 5 bases removed from V and 2 bases from J, the gap between germline ends came to 7 bases. The CDR3 sequence is 12 residues long. The germline gives CDR1 SGHVS, CDR2 FNYEAQ. For the CDR3, the DNA is TGTGCCAGCAGCACAGAACCCTACGAGCAGTACTTC. Its translation is CASSTEPYEQYF.

This clonotype came up a few times. This sequence joins TRBV7-9 and TRBJ2-7, with TRBD1 as a possible D gene (6 bases). V was trimmed by 1 base and J by 3 bases, leaving 10 bases between them. CDR3 length: 14 residues. Germline assignment: CDR1 SEHNR and CDR2 FQNEAQ (reference sequence). The CDR3 here is CASSLEGTLYEQYF. The CDR3 bases are TGTGCCAGCAGCTTAGAGGGGACACTCTACGAGCAGTACTTC. The variable domain in full, completed from reference TRBV7-9 and TRBJ2-7, reads DTGVSQNPRHKITKRGQNVTFRCDPISEHNRLYWYRQTLGQGPEFLTYFQNEAQLEKSRLLSDRFSAERPKGSFSTLEIQRTEQGDSAMYLCASSLEGTLYEQYFGPGTRLTVT.

The chain uses TRBV30 and TRBJ2-7, with D hard to call. Germline CDR1 and CDR2: GTSNPN and SVGIG (reference sequence). CDR3 length: 15 amino acids. The V end was cut by 0 bases, the J end by 0 bases, with 12 bases between. The DNA of the CDR3 is TGTGCCTGGAGTGTATCTACAGAAGCCTCCTACGAGCAGTACTTC. This sequence encodes CAWSVSTEASYEQYF.

Points on this clonotype: Given a much more abundant clone one base away, this may be a read error. The chain is built from TRBV5-1 and TRBJ1-1; unclear D gene. Looked up from germline, CDR1 is SGHRS and CDR2 is YFSETQ. Trimming removed 6 bases at V and 5 bases at J, with 14 bases between. The CDR3 extends over 13 amino acids. CDR3 in DNA: TGCGCCAGCACCCCTAGCTTGTGGACTGAAGCTTTCTTT. Protein sequence: CASTPSLWTEAFF.

The V gene is TRBV27, the J gene TRBJ1-1, with D possibly being TRBD1 (6 bases). This CDR3 region has 15 residues. CDR1 and CDR2 (germline): MNHEY, SMNVEV (reference sequence). Trimming removed 5 bases from V and 4 bases from J, with 17 bases in between. CDR3 nucleotides: TGTGCCAGCAGTGATGTACAGGGTTGGGGCACTGAAGCTTTCTTT. Its protein is CASSDVQGWGTEAFF.

The genes are TRBV18 and TRBJ1-2; 7 nucleotides match TRBD1. This CDR3 is 15 amino acids long. Losses at the gene ends were 3 bases for V and 5 bases for J; bases not matched to a gene: 9. Germline CDR1 reads KGHSH; CDR2 reads LQKENI. The CDR3 spells CASSPTAGGDYGYTF. The CDR3 nucleotides are TGTGCCAGCTCACCGACGGCAGGGGGGGATTATGGCTACACCTTC.

This clonotype has ten or more counts. The rearrangement joins TRBV20-1 to TRBJ2-7; D possibly matches TRBD1 or TRBD2 (5 bases each). Germline V gene lookup returns CDR1 DFQATT and CDR2 SNEGSKA (reference sequence). This CDR3 region has 12 residues. As DNA, the CDR3 is TGCAGCGGGACGACTCCTTCCTACGAGCAGTACTTC. It is translated as CSGTTPSYEQYF.

This clonotype was observed at least ten times. The chain combines TRBV11-2 with TRBJ2-3; D call uncertain. Trimming took 3 bases from V and 9 from J, leaving 10 bases between them. The CDR3 consists of 12 residues. Germline CDR1 reads SGHAT; CDR2 reads FQNNGV. The CDR3: CASSLGHATQYF. DNA for the CDR3: TGTGCCAGCAGCTTGGGCCACGCGACGCAGTATTTT.

This chain connects TRBV30 to TRBJ1-5; D gene unclear. Looked up from germline, CDR1 is GTSNPN and CDR2 is SVGIG (reference sequence). V was pared by 2 bases and J by 0 bases, with 5 bases between. This CDR3 region has 13 residues. The DNA for the CDR3 is TGTGCCTGGAGTCAGAATAGCAATCAGCCCCAGCATTTT. Amino acids: CAWSQNSNQPQHF.

This clonotype was detected many times. One junction end disagrees with the germline gene, perhaps due to a read error. V and J are TRBV4-1 and TRBJ2-7; D may be TRBD1 (6 bases). CDR1 MGHRA and CDR2 YSYEKL come from the germline V gene. There are 15 residues in the CDR3. DNA for the CDR3: TGTGCCAGCAGCCAGCCTGGCCAGGGGAGCTACGAGCAGTACTTC. It encodes CASSQPGQGSYEQYF.

This clonotype was observed many times. This chain connects TRBV10-3 to TRBJ1-6; 8 bases agree with TRBD1. The V and J ends lost 6 bases and 0 bases, in that order; junction bases with no gene match: 4. Germline CDR1 is ENHRY and CDR2 is SYGVKD. The CDR3 sequence is 16 residues long. Here the CDR3 reads CAISRQGSSYNSPLHF. The DNA for the CDR3 is TGTGCCATCAGCCGACAGGGGAGCTCCTATAATTCACCCCTCCACTTT.

This clonotype was observed at least ten times. V is TRBV4-1 and J is TRBJ1-2; D gene ambiguous. The V end was cut by 2 bases, the J end by 7 bases, with 5 bases between. The V gene's germline CDR1 is MGHRA and CDR2 YSYEKL. The CDR3 length is 11 residues. This CDR3 is CASSQNSGYTF. CDR3 coding DNA: TGCGCCAGCAGCCAAAACAGTGGCTACACCTTC.

A word on this clonotype: Just one base apart from a much larger clone, this may be a read error. Likely a read error: the CDR3 ends without its conserved phenylalanine or tryptophan. V and J are TRBV2 and TRBJ2-7; 7 bases fit TRBD1. The CDR3 covers 11 residues. Unmatched junction bases numbered 2, after V lost 6 bases and J lost 6 bases. Germline V gene data show CDR1 as SNHLY and CDR2 as FYNNEI. DNA for the CDR3: TGTGCCAGCAGCACAGGGGCCGAGCAGTACCTC. It yields the protein CASSTGAEQYL.

In this sample, this clonotype turned up a few times. The gene calls are TRBV6-1 and TRBJ1-5, with TRBD1 as a possible D gene (6 bases). V dropped 3 bases and J dropped 0 bases, with 18 bases sitting between them. Germline CDR1 reads MNHNS; CDR2 reads SASEGT. The CDR3 totals 18 residues. The CDR3 DNA is TGTGCCAGCAGTGAGTTGGGACACCGGCCATATAGCAATCAGCCCCAGCATTTT. This gives the protein CASSELGHRPYSNQPQHF.

This clonotype was recorded at least ten times. The chain links TRBV7-2 to TRBJ2-2, with D perhaps matching TRBD2 (5 bases). The germline CDR1 and CDR2 sequences are SGHTA and FQGNSA. Trimming stripped 5 bases from V and 6 bases from J, with 10 bases between. The CDR3 runs 13 residues. As DNA, the CDR3 is TGTGCCAGCAGCCCTAGCCTGGCCGGGGAGCTGTTTTTT. Its protein is CASSPSLAGELFF. The full variable domain, in which reference TRBV7-2 and TRBJ2-2 provide the parts outside the CDR3, is GAGVSQSPSNKVTEKGKDVELRCDPISGHTALYWYRQSLGQGLEFLIYFQGNSAPDKSGLPSDRFSAERTGGSVSTLTIQRTQQEDSAVYLCASSPSLAGELFFGEGSRLTVL.

This clonotype has a count of ten or more. At one end the junction does not follow the germline gene, possibly because of a read error. This chain connects TRBV2 to TRBJ2-1, with D possibly called TRBD1 or TRBD2 (5 bases each). The CDR3 is made up of 13 amino acids. Germline-derived CDR1 and CDR2 are SNHLY and FYNNEI. CDR3: CASSDGAYDEQFF. The CDR3 DNA reads as TGTGCCAGCAGTGACGGGGCCTACGATGAGCAGTTCTTC.

This clonotype was counted ten times or more. The chain joins TRBV14 to TRBJ2-4; 10 bases agree with TRBD1. The germline V gene has CDR1 SGHDN and CDR2 FVKESK. With V trimmed by 4 bases and J by 15 bases, 6 bases remained unmatched. There are 12 residues in the CDR3. CDR3 bases: TGTGCCAGCAGCCCCGGGACAGGGGTCCTGTACTTC. Its protein product is CASSPGTGVLYF.

This clonotype was observed a handful of times. The chain links TRBV28 to TRBJ2-7; 7 nucleotides agree with TRBD1. The V segment lost 5 bases and the J segment 2 bases; nucleotides outside the gene matches: 6. CDR3 size: 14 residues. Germline-derived CDR1 and CDR2 are MDHEN and SYDVKM. The CDR3 region has the DNA TGTGCCAGCAGTGACAGGGTTAGGGCCTACGAGCAGTACTTC. Its translation: CASSDRVRAYEQYF.

This clonotype has only a few counts. The V call is TRBV20-1, the J call TRBJ1-1, with D perhaps TRBD1 (5 bases). The V and J ends lost 3 bases and 4 bases respectively, with 9 bases between them. The CDR3 has 12 residues. CDR1 is DFQATT, CDR2 SNEGSKA, per germline (reference sequence). Here the CDR3 reads CSARDIPTEAFF. The CDR3 bases are TGCAGTGCTAGGGACATCCCCACTGAAGCTTTCTTT.

At least ten counts were recorded for this clonotype. The chain links TRBV4-3 to TRBJ1-5; a weak D match, TRBD1 (5 bases). The ends were cut back, 4 bases at V and 5 bases at J, with 15 bases in the middle. The germline V gene encodes CDR1 LGHNA and CDR2 YSLEER. The CDR3 spans 15 residues. CDR3 sequence (DNA): TGCGCCAGCAGCCCGGGGGGGGGTAGGCATCAGCCCCAGCATTTT. Translation gives CASSPGGGRHQPQHF.

The chain recombines TRBV6-1 with TRBJ2-7; unclear D gene. The CDR3 covers 14 residues. The V end was cut by 8 bases, the J end by 2 bases, with 16 bases between. Germline CDR1 reads MNHNS; CDR2 reads SASEGT. The CDR3 DNA reads as TGTGCCAGCGACGCCGGTCTAGGGCCCTACGAGCAGTACTTC. This encodes CASDAGLGPYEQYF.

The chain joins TRBV29-1 to TRBJ2-3; TRBD2 is a possible D gene (6 bases). CDR1 and CDR2 (germline): SQVTM, ANQGSEA. The CDR3 sequence is 12 residues long. V dropped 3 bases and J dropped 4 bases, with 8 bases sitting between them. The CDR3 region is CSVDGDSDTQYF. The CDR3 DNA reads as TGCAGCGTTGACGGGGACTCAGATACGCAGTATTTT.